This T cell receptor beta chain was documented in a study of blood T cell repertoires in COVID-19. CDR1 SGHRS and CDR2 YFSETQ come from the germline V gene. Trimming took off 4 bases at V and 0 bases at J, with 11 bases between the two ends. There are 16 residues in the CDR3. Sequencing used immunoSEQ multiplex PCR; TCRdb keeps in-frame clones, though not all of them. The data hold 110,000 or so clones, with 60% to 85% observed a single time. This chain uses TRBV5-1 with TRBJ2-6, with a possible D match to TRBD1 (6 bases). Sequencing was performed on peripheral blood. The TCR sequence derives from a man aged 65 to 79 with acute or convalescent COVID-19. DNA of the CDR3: TGCGCCAGCAGCCCGTGGACAGACTCTGGGGCCAACGTCCTGACTTTC. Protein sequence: CASSPWTDSGANVLTF.